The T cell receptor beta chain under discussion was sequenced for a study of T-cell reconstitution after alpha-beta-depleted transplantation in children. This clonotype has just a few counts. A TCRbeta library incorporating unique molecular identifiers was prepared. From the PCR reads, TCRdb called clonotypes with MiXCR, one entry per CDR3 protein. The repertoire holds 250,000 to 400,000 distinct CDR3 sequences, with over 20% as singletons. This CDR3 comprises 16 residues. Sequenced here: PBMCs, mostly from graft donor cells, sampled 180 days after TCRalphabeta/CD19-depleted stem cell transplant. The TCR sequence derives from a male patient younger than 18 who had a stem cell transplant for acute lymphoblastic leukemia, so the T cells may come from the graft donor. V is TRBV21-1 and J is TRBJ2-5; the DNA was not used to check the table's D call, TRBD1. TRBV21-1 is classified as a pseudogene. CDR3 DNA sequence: TGTGCCAGCAGCAATTCCCTAAAGCAGAAACCCTGGTTAGAGTACTTC. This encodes CASSNSLKQKPWLEYF.